Listed below are T cell receptor beta chains from one sample, sequenced in a study of cytomegalovirus exposure and HLA in healthy donors. Here immunoSEQ multiplex PCR was the method, and the copy in TCRdb shows in-frame clones only, minus some. The table has 150,000 to 200,000 clones, about 80% seen once; the top ten hold about 9.7%. The sequenced sample was PBMCs. The receptors come from a young man in good health and CMV-seropositive. Each CDR3 is given with its conserved first and last residue. The order of the fields is CDR3 length, J gene, clone size, D gene, V gene, CDR3 DNA, CDR3 protein. D genes are given only for firm matches. The size entry is marked missing in some rows and otherwise reads once, few, many or a size class.

CDR3 length: 13; J gene: TRBJ1-2; clone size: once; D gene: .; V gene: TRBV2; CDR3 DNA: TGTGCCAGCAGTGACAGATCTAACTATGGCTACACCTTC; CDR3 protein: CASSDRSNYGYTF
CDR3 length: 15; J gene: TRBJ2-7; clone size: .; D gene: TRBD1; V gene: TRBV5-1; CDR3 DNA: TGCGCCAGCTTCCCGGGACAGGGGACCGCATACGAGCAGTACTTC; CDR3 protein: CASFPGQGTAYEQYF
CDR3 length: 15; J gene: TRBJ1-4; clone size: .; D gene: TRBD1; V gene: TRBV5-6; CDR3 DNA: TGTGCCAGCAGCTTCAGGGGGGTTGCTAATGAAAAACTGTTTTTT; CDR3 protein: CASSFRGVANEKLFF
CDR3 length: 15; J gene: TRBJ1-1; clone size: .; D gene: TRBD1; V gene: TRBV5-4; CDR3 DNA: TGTGCCAGCAGCAGACAGGGGGGACTGAACACTGAAGCTTTCTTT; CDR3 protein: CASSRQGGLNTEAFF
CDR3 length: 15; J gene: TRBJ1-1; clone size: once; D gene: TRBD1; V gene: TRBV7-3; CDR3 DNA: TGTGCCAGCAGCTTCATGGGACAGGGAGACACTGAAGCTTTCTTT; CDR3 protein: CASSFMGQGDTEAFF
CDR3 length: 13; J gene: TRBJ1-1; clone size: .; D gene: .; V gene: TRBV2; CDR3 DNA: TGTGCCAGCAGCCAGGGGTGGGGTACTGAAGCTTTCTTT; CDR3 protein: CASSQGWGTEAFF
CDR3 length: 15; J gene: TRBJ2-5; clone size: .; D gene: TRBD2; V gene: TRBV28; CDR3 DNA: TGTGCCAGCAGTTTATCTGGGGGGGGATCAGAGACCCAGTACTTC; CDR3 protein: CASSLSGGGSETQYF
CDR3 length: 14; J gene: TRBJ1-4; clone size: .; D gene: TRBD1; V gene: TRBV7-9; CDR3 DNA: TGTGCCAGCAGCGCGGGACAGTTTAATGAAAAACTGTTTTTT; CDR3 protein: CASSAGQFNEKLFF
CDR3 length: 13; J gene: TRBJ1-1; clone size: .; D gene: .; V gene: TRBV4-1; CDR3 DNA: TGCGCCAGCAGCCCGGGGATGAACACTGAAGCTTTCTTT; CDR3 protein: CASSPGMNTEAFF
CDR3 length: 11; J gene: TRBJ2-7; clone size: .; D gene: .; V gene: TRBV28; CDR3 DNA: TGTGCCAGCAGTTTAGAGAAGGAGCAGTACTTC; CDR3 protein: CASSLEKEQYF
CDR3 length: 14; J gene: TRBJ2-7; clone size: .; D gene: .; V gene: TRBV5-4; CDR3 DNA: TGTGCCAGCAGCCCGGACGGTAGCCGCGGGCAGCAGTACTTC; CDR3 protein: CASSPDGSRGQQYF
CDR3 length: 15; J gene: TRBJ1-1; clone size: few; D gene: TRBD1; V gene: TRBV7-9; CDR3 DNA: TGTGCCAGCAGGGCTAAAACAGGGGTGGAAACTGAAGCTTTCTTT; CDR3 protein: CASRAKTGVETEAFF
CDR3 length: 14; J gene: TRBJ2-3; clone size: .; D gene: TRBD1; V gene: TRBV19; CDR3 DNA: TGTGCCAGTAGGGGGACAGGGGATTCAGATACGCAGTATTTT; CDR3 protein: CASRGTGDSDTQYF
CDR3 length: 13; J gene: TRBJ2-7; clone size: .; D gene: TRBD2; V gene: TRBV28; CDR3 DNA: TGTGCCTCCAGGGGACTAGCTAGGCACGAGCAGTACTTC; CDR3 protein: CASRGLARHEQYF
CDR3 length: 15; J gene: TRBJ2-5; clone size: once; D gene: .; V gene: TRBV7-9; CDR3 DNA: TGTGCCAGCAACTCGCCCCCCGAGCCCCAAGAGACCCAGTACTTC; CDR3 protein: CASNSPPEPQETQYF
CDR3 length: 15; J gene: TRBJ2-3; clone size: .; D gene: TRBD2; V gene: TRBV15; CDR3 DNA: TGTGCCACCAGCGGAAGGACTAGCGGGATGGATACGCAGTATTTT; CDR3 protein: CATSGRTSGMDTQYF
CDR3 length: 19; J gene: TRBJ2-1; clone size: .; D gene: .; V gene: TRBV5-1; CDR3 DNA: TGCGCCAGCAGCTCCGGATGGACTAGTGGGGGCCGCCAAAACAATGAGCAGTTCTTC; CDR3 protein: CASSSGWTSGGRQNNEQFF
CDR3 length: 14; J gene: TRBJ1-1; clone size: .; D gene: TRBD1; V gene: TRBV7-9; CDR3 DNA: TGTGCCAGCAGCTACCCGGACAGGGGGCTTGAAGCTTTCTTT; CDR3 protein: CASSYPDRGLEAFF
CDR3 length: 13; J gene: TRBJ1-1; clone size: few; D gene: .; V gene: TRBV29-1; CDR3 DNA: TGCAGCGGAACCGGGACAACGAACACTGAAGCTTTCTTT; CDR3 protein: CSGTGTTNTEAFF
CDR3 length: 14; J gene: TRBJ2-1; clone size: .; D gene: .; V gene: TRBV10-2; CDR3 DNA: TGCGCCAGCAGTGACGGGAATCTCTACAATGAGCAGTTCTTC; CDR3 protein: CASSDGNLYNEQFF
CDR3 length: 14; J gene: TRBJ1-1; clone size: once; D gene: .; V gene: TRBV4-3; CDR3 DNA: TGCGCCAGCAGCCAAGGGGGGGTAGGGACTGAAGCTTTCTTT; CDR3 protein: CASSQGGVGTEAFF
CDR3 length: 14; J gene: TRBJ2-7; clone size: .; D gene: TRBD1; V gene: TRBV5-1; CDR3 DNA: TGCGCCAGCAGCTCGGGACAGGCAACCTACGAGCAGTACTTC; CDR3 protein: CASSSGQATYEQYF
CDR3 length: 17; J gene: TRBJ2-7; clone size: few; D gene: TRBD2; V gene: TRBV7-2; CDR3 DNA: TGTGCCAGCAGCTTTAGGGGGACTAGCGGGAGGGCCTACGAGCAGTACTTC; CDR3 protein: CASSFRGTSGRAYEQYF
CDR3 length: 16; J gene: TRBJ2-2; clone size: once; D gene: .; V gene: TRBV5-1; CDR3 DNA: TGCGCCAGCAGTCCCAGTGGGGGGGCGTACACCGGGGAGCTGTTTTTT; CDR3 protein: CASSPSGGAYTGELFF
CDR3 length: 14; J gene: TRBJ2-7; clone size: .; D gene: .; V gene: TRBV28; CDR3 DNA: TGTGCCAGCAGTCAATACGGACTAATATACGAGCAGTACTTC; CDR3 protein: CASSQYGLIYEQYF
CDR3 length: 19; J gene: TRBJ2-2; clone size: .; D gene: .; V gene: TRBV9; CDR3 DNA: TGTGCCAGCAGCGTAGGGGGACATAAGGTTTGTGTAGTCACCGGGGAGCTGTTTTTT; CDR3 protein: CASSVGGHKVCVVTGELFF
CDR3 length: 15; J gene: TRBJ1-2; clone size: .; D gene: TRBD1; V gene: TRBV9; CDR3 DNA: TGTGCCAGCAGCGGGACAGGGGAGGCCCTTTATGGCTACACCTTC; CDR3 protein: CASSGTGEALYGYTF
CDR3 length: 18; J gene: TRBJ2-7; clone size: .; D gene: TRBD2; V gene: TRBV4-3; CDR3 DNA: TGCGCCAGCAGCCAAGACCGGCTAGCGGGGGAGATGTCCTACGAGCAGTACTTC; CDR3 protein: CASSQDRLAGEMSYEQYF
CDR3 length: 18; J gene: TRBJ1-5; clone size: few; D gene: TRBD1; V gene: TRBV28; CDR3 DNA: TGTGCCAGCAGTTTTCCGGGACAGGGGTCCCCTAGCAATCAGCCCCAGCATTTT; CDR3 protein: CASSFPGQGSPSNQPQHF
CDR3 length: 15; J gene: TRBJ2-3; clone size: .; D gene: .; V gene: TRBV7-9; CDR3 DNA: TGTGCCAGCAGCCTCCGGACGGGGAGCACAGATACGCAGTATTTT; CDR3 protein: CASSLRTGSTDTQYF
CDR3 length: 18; J gene: TRBJ2-4; clone size: .; D gene: TRBD1; V gene: TRBV4-1; CDR3 DNA: TGCGCCAGCAGCCTCCACCAATTTATGACAGGGACCAAAAACATTCAGTACTTC; CDR3 protein: CASSLHQFMTGTKNIQYF
CDR3 length: 16; J gene: TRBJ2-7; clone size: .; D gene: TRBD1; V gene: TRBV10-3; CDR3 DNA: TGTGCCATCAGTGAGCCGGGACAGGGTTTGTCCTACGAGCAGTACTTC; CDR3 protein: CAISEPGQGLSYEQYF
CDR3 length: 13; J gene: TRBJ2-5; clone size: few; D gene: .; V gene: TRBV4-1; CDR3 DNA: TGCGCCAGCAGCCAAGATACTAGAGGGACCCAGTACTTC; CDR3 protein: CASSQDTRGTQYF
CDR3 length: 19; J gene: TRBJ1-2; clone size: many; D gene: TRBD1; V gene: TRBV19; CDR3 DNA: TGTGCCAGTAGTACGCCCCGTCCGGGACAGACGTCTTGGAGCTATGGCTACACCTTC; CDR3 protein: CASSTPRPGQTSWSYGYTF
CDR3 length: 13; J gene: TRBJ1-2; clone size: .; D gene: TRBD1; V gene: TRBV6-5; CDR3 DNA: TGTGCCAGCAGTGCCCGGGACAGGGATGGCTACACCTTC; CDR3 protein: CASSARDRDGYTF
CDR3 length: 16; J gene: TRBJ2-2; clone size: .; D gene: TRBD1; V gene: TRBV4-1; CDR3 DNA: TGCGCCAGCAGCCAAGAAAGGCAGGGGGTGGCCGGGGAGCTGTTTTTT; CDR3 protein: CASSQERQGVAGELFF
CDR3 length: 16; J gene: TRBJ2-1; clone size: few; D gene: .; V gene: TRBV29-1; CDR3 DNA: TGCAGCGCCCTCCCCCTGGGAGCCCAGCATTGGAATGAGCAGTTCTTC; CDR3 protein: CSALPLGAQHWNEQFF
CDR3 length: 12; J gene: TRBJ2-5; clone size: .; D gene: .; V gene: TRBV7-9; CDR3 DNA: TGTGCCAGCAGCCAAAGCGCGGAGACCCAGTACTTC; CDR3 protein: CASSQSAETQYF
CDR3 length: 15; J gene: TRBJ2-7; clone size: once; D gene: TRBD1; V gene: TRBV12-5; CDR3 DNA: TGTGCTAGTGGCCATTACGACAGGGGTTCCTACGAGCAGTACTTC; CDR3 protein: CASGHYDRGSYEQYF
CDR3 length: 13; J gene: TRBJ2-1; clone size: .; D gene: TRBD2; V gene: TRBV28; CDR3 DNA: TGTGCCACCGGGGGGGGCGGACCCAATGAGCAGTTCTTC; CDR3 protein: CATGGGGPNEQFF
CDR3 length: 14; J gene: TRBJ1-1; clone size: .; D gene: .; V gene: TRBV18; CDR3 DNA: TGTGCCAGCTCACCAGAGGGAGGGAACACTGAAGCTTTCTTT; CDR3 protein: CASSPEGGNTEAFF
CDR3 length: 14; J gene: TRBJ1-1; clone size: .; D gene: .; V gene: TRBV6-1; CDR3 DNA: TGTGCCAGCAGTGACGGCAGGGAGGACACTGAAGCTTTCTTT; CDR3 protein: CASSDGREDTEAFF
CDR3 length: 15; J gene: TRBJ1-4; clone size: once; D gene: .; V gene: TRBV28; CDR3 DNA: TGTGCCAGCAGTTTAGGCGGAGCACCGAATGAAAAACTGTTTTTT; CDR3 protein: CASSLGGAPNEKLFF
CDR3 length: 16; J gene: TRBJ1-1; clone size: .; D gene: TRBD1; V gene: TRBV9; CDR3 DNA: TGTGCCAGCAGCGCATACCGTGACAGGGGGGACACTGAAGCTTTCTTT; CDR3 protein: CASSAYRDRGDTEAFF